This T cell receptor (beta chain) was profiled in a study of chemoradiotherapy in HPV16-positive cancers. Method: immunoSEQ multiplex PCR; TCRdb's copy keeps in-frame clones and lacks some. The data hold around 29,000 clones, with about 93% observed a single time. This clone was seen a single time. Germline V gene data show CDR1 as SGHRS and CDR2 as YFSETQ. V lost 0 bases to trimming and J lost 2 bases, with 8 bases between them. The CDR3 covers 14 residues. This TCR was recovered from a human donor with HPV-associated anogenital cancer. This chain connects TRBV5-1 to TRBJ1-2; D call uncertain. The sample here was blood, taken from a patient who underwent chemoradiotherapy. DNA of the CDR3: TGCGCCAGCAGCTTGGGCTCTGGCAACTATGGCTACACCTTC. This codes for CASSLGSGNYGYTF.